These 32 T cell receptor beta chains came from one sample sequenced in a study of blood T cell repertoires in COVID-19. The method was immunoSEQ multiplex PCR; TCRdb's version includes in-frame clones alone and lacks a portion of them. Here the sample spans tens of thousands of clones, over 75% being singletons. The sequenced sample consisted of peripheral blood. The source of these receptors is a man between 60 and 70 years old with acute or convalescent COVID-19.

The V gene is TRBV12-3 or TRBV12-4, the J gene TRBJ2-2; 7 nucleotides agree with TRBD1. The CDR3 covers 12 residues. V dropped 7 bases and J dropped 9; count of bases not matched to a gene: 5. CDR3 in DNA: TGTGCCAGCACCTTACAGGGGCGGGAGCTGTTTTTT. The encoded protein is CASTLQGRELFF.

This clone was seen once. This chain connects TRBV6-4 to TRBJ1-1; TRBD1 matches 9 bases. Germline CDR1 MRHNA, CDR2 SNTAGT. This CDR3 is 14 amino acids long. The V segment lost 4 bases and the J segment 1 base; nucleotides outside the gene matches: 1. The DNA for the CDR3 is TGTGCCAGCAGTGTGGACAGGGGGAACACTGAAGCTTTCTTT. Its translation: CASSVDRGNTEAFF.

This clone has a single count. The rearrangement links TRBV11-2 to TRBJ2-5; no firm D call. V shed 5 bases and J shed 4 bases, with 17 bases lying between them. CDR1 is SGHAT, CDR2 FQNNGV, per germline. The CDR3 totals 15 residues. CDR3 nucleotide sequence: TGTGCCAGCAGCGGAGATGGCCGACTTGGAGAGACCCAGTACTTC. It translates to CASSGDGRLGETQYF.

In nucleotides, the CDR3 is TGTGCCAGCAGTGATCTCTTAGCGGGAGCCAATGAGCAGTTCTTC. Translating it yields CASSDLLAGANEQFF. The rearrangement uses TRBV2 and TRBJ2-1; 9 nucleotides agree with TRBD2. Trimming cost V 3 bases and J 6 bases; bases outside gene matches: 6. The germline V gene encodes CDR1 SNHLY and CDR2 FYNNEI. This CDR3 contains 15 residues.

The V and J genes are TRBV18 and TRBJ2-5, with 8 bases fitting TRBD1. There are 16 residues in the CDR3. J was trimmed by 2 bases and V by 4 bases; bases with no gene match: 9. Germline V CDR1 and CDR2: KGHSH, LQKENI. The CDR3 region has the DNA TGTGCCAGCTCACACAGGGGGATCTCGTTACAAGAGACCCAGTACTTC. Translated, it gives CASSHRGISLQETQYF.

V is TRBV18 and J is TRBJ2-5, with D unresolved. Trimming pared 2 bases from V and 2 bases from J, leaving 21 bases between. The CDR3 length is 18 residues. In germline, CDR1 is KGHSH, CDR2 LQKENI. The CDR3 spells CASSPIPPSFQSQETQYF. As DNA, the CDR3 is TGTGCCAGCTCACCAATCCCACCGTCTTTTCAGTCACAAGAGACCCAGTACTTC.

This clone was counted a few times. The rearrangement joins TRBV7-2 to TRBJ2-2; 7 bases are a match to TRBD2. Germline CDR1 and CDR2: SGHTA and FQGNSA. The CDR3 totals 15 residues. V lost 5 bases and J lost 4; bases outside the gene matches: 7. Here the CDR3 reads CASSPTGGGTGELFF. CDR3 coding DNA: TGTGCCAGCAGCCCGACGGGGGGAGGCACCGGGGAGCTGTTTTTT. The full variable domain, its missing parts supplied by reference TRBV7-2 and TRBJ2-2, is GAGVSQSPSNKVTEKGKDVELRCDPISGHTALYWYRQSLGQGLEFLIYFQGNSAPDKSGLPSDRFSAERTGGSVSTLTIQRTQQEDSAVYLCASSPTGGGTGELFFGEGSRLTVL.

This chain joins TRBV7-9 and TRBJ1-5; perhaps TRBD1 as D (5 bases). Trimming removed 2 bases at V and 5 bases at J, with 19 bases between. The CDR3 has 17 amino acids. Germline CDR1 SEHNR, CDR2 FQNEAQ (reference sequence). CDR3 DNA sequence: TGTGCCAGCAGCTTAATTCAAGGGCCGGGGGGGGATCAGCCCCAGCATTTT. It specifies CASSLIQGPGGDQPQHF.

The chain recombines TRBV5-5 with TRBJ2-7; TRBD2 matches at 10 bases. The CDR3 loop spans 16 amino acids. The trim removed 3 bases at V and 4 bases at J, leaving 10 bases unmatched. Germline V gene lookup returns CDR1 SGHKS and CDR2 YYEKEE (reference sequence). The CDR3 sequence is CASSSDRASGSYEQYF. The CDR3 region has the DNA TGTGCCAGCAGCTCAGACAGGGCTAGCGGGAGTTACGAGCAGTACTTC.

This sequence joins TRBV10-2 and TRBJ2-7; the match to TRBD2 covers 12 bases. Trimming cost V 6 bases and J 4 bases; bases outside gene matches: 10. The germline V gene has CDR1 WSHSY and CDR2 SAAADI. This CDR3 is built from 16 residues. The CDR3: CASSNQASGRAYEQYF. The CDR3 nucleotides read TGCGCCAGCAGCAATCAGGCTAGCGGGAGGGCTTACGAGCAGTACTTC.

CDR3 in amino acids: CASLGRVAEAFF. The CDR3 nucleotides read TGTGCCAGTTTAGGCAGGGTGGCTGAAGCTTTCTTT. The chain joins TRBV19 to TRBJ1-1; D might be TRBD1 (5 bases). The V gene lost 8 bases and the J gene lost 6 bases, with 13 bases spanning the gap. CDR3 length: 12 residues. Germline CDR1 reads LNHDA; CDR2 reads SQIVND (reference sequence).

The chain is built from TRBV11-2 and TRBJ2-7, with 10 bases that match TRBD2. The V gene end was trimmed by 6 bases and the J gene end by 1 base; junction bases not matched to a gene: 6. Germline V gene sequence: CDR1 SGHAT, CDR2 FQNNGV. CDR3 size: 15 residues. This CDR3 is CASRSSGRDSYEQYF. Written as DNA, the CDR3 is TGTGCCAGCAGATCTAGCGGGAGAGATTCCTACGAGCAGTACTTC.

CDR3 protein: CASSLGGQGNTGELFF. Here the CDR3 DNA reads TGTGCCAGCAGCTTAGGTGGACAGGGGAACACCGGGGAGCTGTTTTTT. This sequence joins TRBV11-3 and TRBJ2-2; 8 nucleotides align to TRBD1. CDR1 and CDR2 from the germline V gene are SGHNT and YENEEA. This CDR3 has 16 amino acids. Trimming cost V 1 base and J 1 base; bases outside gene matches: 2.

The chain is built from TRBV7-8 and TRBJ1-5; no firm D call. V was shortened by 2 bases and J by 0 bases, with 11 bases between the two germline ends. The V gene's germline CDR1 is SGHVS and CDR2 FQNEAQ. The CDR3 totals 16 residues. The CDR3 DNA sequence: TGTGCCAGCAGCTTATGGGCAGCTCCTAGCAATCAGCCCCAGCATTTT. It is translated as CASSLWAAPSNQPQHF.

The gene calls are TRBV6-6 and TRBJ2-7; D possibly corresponds to TRBD2 (6 bases). V was shortened by 4 bases and J by 2 bases, with 15 bases between the two germline ends. The CDR3 loop spans 15 amino acids. CDR1 is MNHNY and CDR2 is SVGAGI in the germline V gene (reference sequence). CDR3 amino acids: CASSSTTEGTYEQYF. In nucleotides, the CDR3 is TGTGCCAGCAGTTCCACGACGGAGGGAACCTACGAGCAGTACTTC.

The J gene is TRBJ1-2, the V gene TRBV30, with a weak D call TRBD1 (5 bases). The CDR3 covers 12 residues. In germline, CDR1 is GTSNPN, CDR2 SVGIG (reference sequence). Trimming took 3 bases from V and 1 from J, leaving 6 bases between them. The CDR3 sequence: CAWRGLNYGYTF. DNA of the CDR3: TGTGCCTGGAGGGGGCTTAACTATGGCTACACCTTC.

The chain has TRBV12-3 or TRBV12-4 and TRBJ2-7; D might be TRBD2 (6 bases). This CDR3 is built from 13 residues. Trimming cost V 2 bases and J 6 bases, with 11 bases left between them. The CDR3 is CASSLLGGFEQYF. CDR3 DNA: TGTGCCAGCAGTTTATTAGGAGGGTTCGAGCAGTACTTC.

The chain recombines TRBV10-3 with TRBJ2-3; 9 nucleotides line up with TRBD2. Germline V gene lookup returns CDR1 ENHRY and CDR2 SYGVKD. The junction had 6 bases not matched to a gene; V was cut back by 7 bases and J by 1 base. The CDR3 consists of 15 residues. For the CDR3, the DNA is TGTGCCATCACCGCGGGAGGGCCTGGCACAGATACGCAGTATTTT. Amino acid sequence: CAITAGGPGTDTQYF.

The CDR3: CASSAQMNTEAFF. As DNA, the CDR3 is TGTGCCAGCAGCGCACAGATGAACACTGAAGCTTTCTTT. The chain employs TRBV7-9 and TRBJ1-1; D not certain. Trimming took off 5 bases at V and 0 bases at J, with 7 bases between the two ends. The CDR3 covers 13 residues. The germline CDR1 and CDR2 sequences are SEHNR and FQNEAQ (reference sequence).

The chain links TRBV5-5 to TRBJ1-1, with D possibly matching TRBD1 (6 bases). Germline assignment: CDR1 SGHKS and CDR2 YYEKEE (reference sequence). The CDR3 has 15 residues. V shed 4 bases and J shed 1 base, with 14 bases lying between them. The CDR3 sequence: CASSNRELGNTEAFF. Here the CDR3 DNA reads TGTGCCAGCAGCAACAGGGAGCTGGGGAACACTGAAGCTTTCTTT.

The chain uses TRBV7-2 and TRBJ2-1, with TRBD2 matching over 8 bases. V gave up 1 base and J gave up 3 bases; unmatched junction bases: 2. The germline CDR1 and CDR2 sequences are SGHTA and FQGNSA. The CDR3 loop spans 15 amino acids. The CDR3 DNA follows: TGTGCCAGCAGCTTAGGGAGCGGGGGCTACAATGAGCAGTTCTTC. Translation gives CASSLGSGGYNEQFF.

This clone appeared once. The gene calls are TRBV5-5 and TRBJ2-7, with 15 bases aligning to TRBD2. V lost 0 bases, J lost 4 bases, and 2 bases stayed unmatched. The CDR3 spans 16 residues. Germline CDR1 SGHKS, CDR2 YYEKEE (reference sequence). This CDR3 is CASSLGTSGREYEQYF. CDR3 bases: TGTGCCAGCAGCTTGGGGACTAGCGGGAGGGAGTACGAGCAGTACTTC.

The rearrangement joins TRBV5-1 to TRBJ2-2; D possibly corresponds to TRBD1 (5 bases). Trimming left V 1 base short and J 0 bases short, with 13 bases between. Germline CDR1 reads SGHRS; CDR2 reads YFSETQ. This CDR3 has 17 residues. Here the CDR3 DNA reads TGCGCCAGCAGCTTGTTTTCCGCAGGGTCGAACACCGGGGAGCTGTTTTTT. This gives the protein CASSLFSAGSNTGELFF.

The chain has TRBV12-3 or TRBV12-4 and TRBJ2-5; possibly TRBD1 for D (5 bases). The CDR3 has 13 amino acids. The V gene lost 5 bases and the J gene lost 2 bases, with 9 bases spanning the gap. The CDR3 nucleotides read TGTGCCAGCAGTACCCAGGGTCAAGAGACCCAGTACTTC. Translated, it gives CASSTQGQETQYF.

The V call is TRBV2, the J call TRBJ2-3; 7 bases are a match to TRBD1. Germline loops: CDR1 SNHLY, CDR2 FYNNEI. The CDR3 sequence is 14 residues long. J was trimmed by 2 bases and V by 4 bases; bases with no gene match: 3. The chain's CDR3 is CASSADRNTDTQYF. CDR3 DNA: TGTGCCAGCAGTGCGGACAGGAACACAGATACGCAGTATTTT.

This sequence joins TRBV7-3 and TRBJ2-3; 7 bases are a match to TRBD1. The V and J ends lost 5 bases and 2 bases, in that order; junction bases with no gene match: 7. The CDR3 runs to 15 residues. The germline gives CDR1 SGHTA, CDR2 FQGTGA. The CDR3 loop is CASSPSGTATDTQYF. In DNA form, the CDR3 reads TGTGCCAGCAGCCCAAGTGGGACAGCCACAGATACGCAGTATTTT.

The chain recombines TRBV7-2 with TRBJ1-5; maybe TRBD1 (6 bases). CDR1 SGHTA and CDR2 FQGNSA come from the germline V gene. The CDR3 length is 13 residues. The ends were cut back, 6 bases at V and 5 bases at J, with 11 bases in the middle. This CDR3 is CASSDRQDQPQHF. The CDR3 bases are TGTGCCAGCAGTGACAGGCAAGATCAGCCCCAGCATTTT.

This chain's CDR3 is CASSLAGGLETQYF. CDR3 coding DNA: TGTGCCAGCAGCTTGGCAGGGGGCCTGGAGACCCAGTACTTC. The rearrangement joins TRBV7-8 to TRBJ2-5, with 8 positions matching TRBD1. The V gene end was trimmed by 3 bases and the J gene end by 5 bases; junction bases not matched to a gene: 5. Germline CDR1 and CDR2: SGHVS and FQNEAQ. The CDR3 is 14 amino acids.

V and J are TRBV30 and TRBJ1-3; TRBD1 agrees at 8 bases. The CDR3 length is 17 residues. The ends lost 6 bases at V and 4 bases at J; junction bases unmatched: 17. In germline, CDR1 is GTSNPN, CDR2 SVGIG (reference sequence). The CDR3 reads CACTGTGAFTGGNTIYF. The DNA of the CDR3 is TGTGCCTGTACCGGGACAGGTGCCTTTACGGGCGGAAACACCATATATTTT.

This clone turned up a few times. The V gene is TRBV19, the J gene TRBJ2-7, with TRBD2 matching over 11 bases. The CDR3 extends over 15 amino acids. With V trimmed by 4 bases and J by 3 bases, 5 bases remained unmatched. Germline-derived CDR1 and CDR2 are LNHDA and SQIVND (reference sequence). The CDR3 loop is CASSTRLAGFYEQYF. The DNA for the CDR3 is TGTGCCAGTAGTACACGACTAGCGGGATTCTACGAGCAGTACTTC. The full variable domain, its missing parts supplied by reference TRBV19 and TRBJ2-7, is DGGITQSPKYLFRKEGQNVTLSCEQNLNHDAMYWYRQDPGQGLRLIYYSQIVNDFQKGDIAEGYSVSREKKESFPLTVTSAQKNPTAFYLCASSTRLAGFYEQYFGPGTRLTVT.

The rearrangement uses TRBV5-4 and TRBJ2-7; 12 positions agree with TRBD1. The CDR3 extends over 17 amino acids. The ends lost 4 bases at V and 7 bases at J; junction bases unmatched: 15. Looked up from germline, CDR1 is SGHNT and CDR2 is YYREEE (reference sequence). The CDR3 here is CASSPVYPGQGAGEQYF. The DNA of the CDR3 is TGTGCCAGCAGCCCCGTCTATCCGGGACAGGGGGCTGGTGAGCAGTACTTC. Full variable domain (outside the CDR3, taken from reference TRBV5-4 and TRBJ2-7): ETGVTQSPTHLIKTRGQQVTLRCSSQSGHNTVSWYQQALGQGPQFIFQYYREEENGRGNFPPRFSGLQFPNYSSELNVNALELDDSALYLCASSPVYPGQGAGEQYFGPGTRLTVT.

V and J are TRBV19 and TRBJ1-1, with 7 bases lining up with TRBD1. The J segment lost 5 bases and the V segment lost 8 bases, leaving 11 bases of the junction unmatched. The CDR3 sequence is 14 residues long. CDR1 and CDR2 (germline): LNHDA, SQIVND (reference sequence). The CDR3 nucleotides read TGTGCCAGTGCTGAACGGGACAGAAGGACTGAAGCTTTCTTT. It specifies CASAERDRRTEAFF.